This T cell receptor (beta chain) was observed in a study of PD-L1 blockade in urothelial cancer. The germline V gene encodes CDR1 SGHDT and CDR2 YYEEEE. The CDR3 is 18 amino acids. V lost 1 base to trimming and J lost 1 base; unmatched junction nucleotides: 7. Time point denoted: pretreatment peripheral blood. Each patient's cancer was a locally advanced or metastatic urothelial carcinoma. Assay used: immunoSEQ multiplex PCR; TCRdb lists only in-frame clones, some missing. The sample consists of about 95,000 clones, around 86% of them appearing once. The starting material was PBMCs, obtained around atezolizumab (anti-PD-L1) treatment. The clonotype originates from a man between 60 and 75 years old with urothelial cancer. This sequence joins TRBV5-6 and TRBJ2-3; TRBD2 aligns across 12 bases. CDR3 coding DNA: TGTGCCAGCAGCTTGTTACTAGCGGGAGGAGCTGGCACAGATACGCAGTATTTT. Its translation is CASSLLLAGGAGTDTQYF.